A selection of T cell receptor beta chains follows, all from one sample in a study of a mutant IDH1 vaccine in newly diagnosed glioma. Sequenced by immunoSEQ multiplex PCR; TCRdb stores in-frame clones only, minus some. The table records about 77,000 clones, roughly 85% of them present only once. These receptors have no known antigen. Sequencing used PBMCs, obtained from a glioma patient whose treatment included an IDH1 peptide vaccine. Receptors were obtained from a woman between 50 and 59 years old with glioma. Both conserved end residues are part of each CDR3. The D gene is left open where the match is weak. Not every row has a clone size; where given, it reads once, few, many or a size class.

D: NA; size: NA; J: TRBJ1-5; V: TRBV10-3; CDR3: CASRRDLNQPQHF; DNA: TGTGCCAGCAGGAGAGACCTCAATCAGCCCCAGCATTTT
D: NA; size: few; J: TRBJ1-1; V: TRBV7-9; CDR3: CASSPKNTEAFF; DNA: TGTGCCAGCAGCCCTAAGAACACTGAAGCTTTCTTT
D: TRBD1; size: NA; J: TRBJ1-5; V: TRBV6-5; CDR3: CASSYSAGGSQPQHF; DNA: TGTGCCAGCAGTTACTCGGCAGGGGGCAGTCAGCCCCAGCATTTT
D: NA; size: NA; J: TRBJ1-5; V: TRBV27; CDR3: CASSLVGSNQPQHF; DNA: TGTGCCAGCAGTTTAGTTGGTAGCAATCAGCCCCAGCATTTT
D: TRBD1; size: NA; J: TRBJ1-5; V: TRBV6-1; CDR3: CASRNRQGGNQPQHF; DNA: TGTGCCAGCAGAAACAGACAGGGCGGCAATCAGCCCCAGCATTTT
D: NA; size: NA; J: TRBJ2-7; V: TRBV18; CDR3: CASSPGASTYEQYF; DNA: TGTGCCAGCTCACCAGGAGCGTCCACCTACGAGCAGTACTTC
D: NA; size: NA; J: TRBJ2-6; V: TRBV28; CDR3: CASSIRPGTLSSGANVLTF; DNA: TGTGCCAGCAGTATCCGACCCGGGACATTATCCTCTGGGGCCAACGTCCTGACTTTC
D: TRBD2; size: NA; J: TRBJ2-3; V: TRBV19; CDR3: CASRPGGTGIRDTQYF; DNA: TGTGCCAGTAGACCGGGGGGAACCGGGATCCGCGATACGCAGTATTTT
D: TRBD1; size: NA; J: TRBJ1-4; V: TRBV29-1; CDR3: CSVRTGRTNEKLFF; DNA: TGCAGCGTCCGGACAGGGAGGACTAATGAAAAACTGTTTTTT
D: TRBD2; size: NA; J: TRBJ2-3; V: TRBV7-9; CDR3: CASIGGRADTQYF; DNA: TGTGCCAGCATTGGCGGGAGGGCAGATACGCAGTATTTT
D: TRBD2; size: NA; J: TRBJ2-1; V: TRBV18; CDR3: CASSLQGLSYNEQFF; DNA: TGTGCCAGCTCACTTCAGGGACTATCCTACAATGAGCAGTTCTTC
D: TRBD1; size: NA; J: TRBJ1-1; V: TRBV5-1; CDR3: CASSLGATGYTEAFF; DNA: TGCGCCAGCAGCTTGGGGGCGACAGGGTACACTGAAGCTTTCTTT
D: TRBD1; size: few; J: TRBJ1-1; V: TRBV28; CDR3: CASREPGQGNTEAFF; DNA: TGTGCCAGCAGAGAGCCGGGACAGGGGAACACTGAAGCTTTCTTT
D: NA; size: NA; J: TRBJ2-1; V: TRBV7-3; CDR3: CASSFGPPLDGLDNEQFF; DNA: TGTGCCAGCAGCTTTGGCCCGCCACTGGACGGACTCGACAATGAGCAGTTCTTC
D: TRBD2; size: NA; J: TRBJ2-2; V: TRBV2; CDR3: CASDAIAGRTGELFF; DNA: TGTGCCAGCGACGCAATAGCGGGACGAACCGGGGAGCTGTTTTTT
D: TRBD2; size: once; J: TRBJ2-1; V: TRBV6-1; CDR3: CASSDPGGIHNEQFF; DNA: TGTGCCAGCAGTGATCCGGGGGGGATACACAATGAGCAGTTCTTC
D: NA; size: NA; J: TRBJ2-5; V: TRBV6-4; CDR3: CASSDRFAGQTFHF; DNA: TGTGCCAGCAGTGACAGGTTCGCGGGGCAGACTTTCCACTTC
D: TRBD2; size: NA; J: TRBJ2-1; V: TRBV28; CDR3: CASSFRREVYNEQFF; DNA: TGTGCCAGCAGTTTCCGGCGGGAGGTTTACAATGAGCAGTTCTTC
D: TRBD1; size: few; J: TRBJ1-1; V: TRBV5-4; CDR3: CASSWNRGSEAFF; DNA: TGTGCCAGCAGCTGGAACAGGGGTTCTGAAGCTTTCTTT
D: NA; size: once; J: TRBJ2-1; V: TRBV5-1; CDR3: CASSQEYQGIDEQFF; DNA: TGCGCCAGCAGCCAAGAATACCAGGGTATCGATGAGCAGTTCTTC
D: NA; size: NA; J: TRBJ2-3; V: TRBV27; CDR3: CASSRSVFSTDTQYF; DNA: TGTGCCAGCAGTCGTAGTGTTTTTAGCACAGATACGCAGTATTTT
D: TRBD2; size: NA; J: TRBJ2-2; V: TRBV5-5; CDR3: CASSFSGSPGELFF; DNA: TGTGCCAGCAGTTTTAGCGGGAGTCCCGGGGAGCTGTTTTTT
D: TRBD2; size: NA; J: TRBJ2-3; V: TRBV27; CDR3: CASSPRTSGTYTDTQYF; DNA: TGTGCCAGCAGTCCTCGGACTAGCGGGACCTACACAGATACGCAGTATTTT
D: NA; size: NA; J: TRBJ2-5; V: TRBV7-6; CDR3: CASSREGGTLATQYF; DNA: TGTGCCAGCAGCAGAGAGGGTGGCACTCTTGCGACCCAGTACTTC
D: TRBD2; size: NA; J: TRBJ2-5; V: TRBV2; CDR3: CASSELAEGETQYF; DNA: TGTGCCAGCAGTGAACTAGCGGAGGGGGAGACCCAGTACTTC
D: TRBD2; size: NA; J: TRBJ2-3; V: TRBV29-1; CDR3: CSVVLREGLESDTQYF; DNA: TGCAGCGTTGTTCTGAGGGAGGGTCTAGAGTCAGATACGCAGTATTTT
D: NA; size: NA; J: TRBJ2-1; V: TRBV13; CDR3: CASSPGWTYYNEQFF; DNA: TGTGCCAGCAGCCCCGGTTGGACTTACTACAATGAGCAGTTCTTC